The present T cell receptor (beta chain) was sequenced within a study of Graves' ophthalmopathy and Graves' hyperthyroidism (dated by TCRdb to 2016 to 2019). For the wider study: Peripheral blood was collected at initial diagnosis, prior to any treatment. To explore V-J signatures that separate ophthalmopathy from hyperthyroidism, a discovery set of 100 patients was enrolled, consisting of approximately 45 with ophthalmopathy and fewer than 60 with stable hyperthyroidism. In roughly 6 hyperthyroidism patients, the T-cell repertoire of thyroid tissue was compared with the T-cell repertoire of blood. Following sample collection, hyperthyroidism patients were given methimazole at a starting dose of 30 mg daily, and ophthalmopathy patients were given high-dose intravenous methylprednisolone. In total, 120 to 150 blood samples were TCR-sequenced: approximately 42 ophthalmopathy, roughly 80 hyperthyroidism and some 17 hyperthyroidism-to-ophthalmopathy patients. The roughly 94 discovery patients were randomly split 7:3 into training and test sets. For independent validation, a separate cohort was made up of approximately 18 hyperthyroidism patients plus 17 patients who later progressed from hyperthyroidism to ophthalmopathy. The study used TCR beta repertoire signatures to distinguish Graves' ophthalmopathy from Graves' hyperthyroidism and to predict progression to ophthalmopathy. On the study overall, not on this receptor specifically: In cross-validation, the 13-signature model distinguished ophthalmopathy from stable hyperthyroidism with 85% to 90% sensitivity and around 81% specificity, and in the test set the corresponding values were about 80% and 75%. In validation, the model predicted ophthalmopathy progression with 55% to 71% sensitivity and about 77% specificity; some 13 predicted patients were CT-confirmed with GO in a median of approximately six months. Most expanded thyroid clonotypes with a frequency above 0.001 also appeared in blood, which suggests that blood repertoires may reflect the immune response in the thyroid. Sample size was not statistically predetermined, and group allocation was not concealed from the investigators.

The cysteine opens and the phenylalanine closes a CDR3 of 16 amino acids. Here the CDR3 DNA is all that survives: 48 bases in frame from base 1. The CDR1 and CDR2 encoded by the germline V gene are MDHEN and SYDVKM. V loses 8 bases at its end and J loses 5 bases; junction bases beyond the gene matches: 17. Many counts were recorded for this clonotype. The antigen it binds to is not known. Per-nucleotide qualities are absent, and no much larger clonotype sits a single base away. Ophthalmopathy patients had moderately to severely active disease, Clinical Activity Score of at least 3, NOSPECS grade of at least 4, and disease duration under 3 months. Patients with other autoimmune diseases, uncontrolled infections, pregnancy or lactation were excluded. Clinical symptoms, serum thyroxine, TRAb, thyroid ultrasound and orbital computed tomography formed the basis of the diagnosis. Ficoll-Paque density gradient centrifugation was used to isolate PBMCs from 8.5 to 10 ml of fresh peripheral blood. Total RNA was extracted with Trizol reagent and quality-checked on an Agilent 2100 Bioanalyzer.

For repertoire sequencing, TCR beta CDR3 regions were amplified from RNA transcripts. HTBI primers and the Qiagen OneStep RT-PCR kit were used in a first-round RT-PCR, which was followed by a second-round multiplex PCR, size selection and purification. Sequencing of the libraries was carried out on an Illumina HiSeq2000 in paired-end mode with 100 bp reads. Processing in the source paper ran as follows. SOAPnuke was used for read processing, and reads with adapters, uncalled bases, a mean Phred below 15, or no exact constant-primer or identifier match were discarded. COPE v1.2.5 was used to merge the high-quality paired reads. Each unique nucleotide sequence was treated as a clonotype, and MiTCR v1.1 was used to align the clonotypes to the IMGT TRB V, D and J references. Only V-J combinations with frequency above 0.0001 were analysed, covering around 99% of repertoires. A TCR clonal expansion and chaos score per V-J combination was defined as the ratio of F50 clonal expansion to chaos observed in the TCRdist matrix. Welch's t-statistics and random forest were used to reduce the features to about twelve V-J combinations, which were then used as input to a naive Bayes classifier. Thyroid-blood repertoire similarity was quantified with the Morisita-Horn index. TCRdb reprocessing: public reads trimmed at Q25 with fastp, clones called with MiXCR, in-frame beta chains kept. Rows with one shared CDR3 protein collapse into an entry with the most common genes and DNA. These V and J calls originate from TCRdb's pipeline instead of the authors' own analysis. The sample table shows about 160,000 distinct CDR3 sequences, and over 35% are seen once. The ten largest make up roughly 6% of the sample.

Recombination linked TRBV28 to TRBJ2-7, and 8 junction bases match TRBD1. This sequence originates from a woman between 40 and 50 years old with Graves' ophthalmopathy. Donor details come from another sample of the same person, matched by shared clones. Source material: peripheral blood. The CDR3 region reads CASGRRRTGWYHEQYF. Read as DNA, the sequence is TGTGCCAGCGGCCGTCGCCGGACAGGGTGGTACCACGAGCAGTACTTC.